The next 19 T cell receptor beta chains were all read from a single sample in a study of human T cells and chemical hapten exposure. Time point: patch test 1, 2 weeks after DPC sensitization. Treatment of the sample: therapeutic diphenylcyclopropenone sensitization with weekly scalp DPC. TCRdb redid the calling of the RACE reads with MiXCR, one entry per CDR3 protein. The table lists roughly 160,000 distinct CDR3 sequences, roughly 15% of them singletons, with 1.7% in the top ten. The starting material was whole blood, obtained in connection with sensitization to the hapten diphenylcyclopropenone (DPC). These receptors all stem from a woman aged 25 to 39 with alopecia areata. Some clones in this sample may be carry-over from other donors' samples.

This clonotype was found a few times. The rearrangement uses TRBV3-1 and TRBJ1-1, with D perhaps matching TRBD1 (6 bases). Germline V gene lookup returns CDR1 LGHDT and CDR2 YNNKEL (reference sequence). CDR3 length: 15 amino acids. Deletions cut 4 bases from V and 1 base from J, with 13 bases between. CDR3 DNA: TGTGCCAGCAGCCTCCGGGGGGCCACGAACACTGAAGCTTTCTTT. Encoded protein: CASSLRGATNTEAFF.

The J gene is TRBJ1-1, the V gene TRBV9; unclear D gene. The CDR3 contains 13 residues. The germline CDR1 and CDR2 sequences are SGDLS and YYNGEE. V lost 4 bases and J 3 bases, leaving 10 bases between the germline ends. Here the CDR3 reads CASSIALDTEAFF. CDR3 sequence (DNA): TGTGCCAGCAGCATCGCCCTGGACACTGAAGCTTTCTTT.

In its sample, this clonotype was seen a few times. The chain's CDR3 is CASSPLDGRPYEQYF. CDR3 DNA sequence: TGTGCCAGCTCACCACTCGACGGACGTCCCTACGAGCAGTACTTC. The chain employs TRBV18 and TRBJ2-7; D is unclear. Deletions cut 1 base from V and 2 bases from J, with 12 bases between. CDR1 and CDR2 (germline): KGHSH, LQKENI. The CDR3 contains 15 residues.

This clonotype was counted only a few times. The chain uses TRBV30 and TRBJ1-1; D call uncertain. The CDR3 runs to 14 residues. Germline CDR1 reads GTSNPN; CDR2 reads SVGIG (reference sequence). Trimming stripped 0 bases from V and 11 bases from J, with 19 bases between. The DNA for the CDR3 is TGTGCCTGGAGTGTACGGTTCGCCCAGAGGGAGGCTTTCTTT. Translated, it gives CAWSVRFAQREAFF.

The chain recombines TRBV18 with TRBJ2-1, with a possible D match to TRBD1 (5 bases). CDR3 size: 16 residues. Trimming left V 0 bases short and J 3 bases short, with 12 bases between. Per the germline V gene, CDR1 is KGHSH and CDR2 is LQKENI. CDR3 DNA: TGTGCCAGCTCACCACCAGGGGATTCGCTCTACAATGAGCAGTTCTTC. This encodes CASSPPGDSLYNEQFF.

The chain uses TRBV29-1 and TRBJ2-1, with D perhaps matching TRBD2 (5 bases). Trimming removed 6 bases at V and 5 bases at J, with 26 bases between. CDR3 length: 17 amino acids. Germline V gene sequence: CDR1 SQVTM, CDR2 ANQGSEA. Here the CDR3 reads CSVVVRGGPAGDNEQFF. The CDR3 coding sequence is TGCAGCGTCGTCGTGAGAGGCGGCCCAGCCGGGGACAATGAGCAGTTCTTC.

This clonotype was seen only a few times. The CDR3: CASTRGPLGLPLHF. The CDR3 DNA is TGTGCCAGCACCCGGGGGCCGCTGGGGTTGCCCCTCCACTTT. V and J are TRBV5-8 and TRBJ1-6, with a tentative D call TRBD1 (6 bases). In germline, CDR1 is SGHTS, CDR2 YDEGEE. The CDR3 extends over 14 amino acids. V was pared by 6 bases and J by 13 bases, with 20 bases between.

The chain has TRBV10-1 and TRBJ2-7, with TRBD1 matching over 7 bases. The CDR3 loop spans 12 amino acids. Looked up from germline, CDR1 is WNHNN and CDR2 is SYGVQD (reference sequence). Losses at the gene ends were 11 bases for V and 3 bases for J; bases not matched to a gene: 7. The CDR3 DNA reads as TGCGCCCGACAGGGAATGGGCTACGAGCAGTACTTC. As protein: CARQGMGYEQYF.

This sequence joins TRBV2 and TRBJ1-1, with a tentative D call TRBD1 (5 bases). V was trimmed by 5 bases and J by 1 base, leaving 11 bases between them. This CDR3 has 14 amino acids. The germline gives CDR1 SNHLY, CDR2 FYNNEI. CDR3 sequence reads: CASSRDSKNTEAFF. CDR3 coding DNA: TGTGCCAGCAGTCGAGACAGCAAGAACACTGAAGCTTTCTTT.

This clonotype has at least ten counts. The chain employs TRBV4-1 and TRBJ2-7, with D possibly TRBD1 on 6 matching bases. This CDR3 region has 14 residues. The V end was cut by 1 base, the J end by 4 bases, with 11 bases between. CDR1 MGHRA and CDR2 YSYEKL come from the germline V gene. CDR3 in amino acids: CASSQGAGAYEQYF. In DNA form, the CDR3 reads TGCGCCAGCAGCCAAGGGGCAGGGGCGTACGAGCAGTACTTC.

The J gene is TRBJ2-5, the V gene TRBV7-2; D is possibly TRBD1 or TRBD2 (5 bases each). Germline-derived CDR1 and CDR2 are SGHTA and FQGNSA. The CDR3 contains 15 residues. V lost 1 base and J 3 bases, leaving 12 bases between the germline ends. The chain's CDR3 is CASSLEGTAKETQYF. CDR3 DNA: TGTGCCAGCAGCTTAGAAGGGACGGCAAAAGAGACCCAGTACTTC.

The chain links TRBV12-3 or TRBV12-4 to TRBJ2-1, with a possible D match to TRBD2 (7 bases). V dropped 5 bases and J dropped 6 bases, with 14 bases sitting between them. The CDR3 is 14 amino acids. DNA of the CDR3: TGTGCCAGCAGTACCCGGGGGGCTTCCAATGAGCAGTTCTTC. Translating it yields CASSTRGASNEQFF.

There are a few counts of this clonotype. This sequence joins TRBV6-2 or TRBV6-3 and TRBJ2-1, with D possibly TRBD2 on 6 matching bases. Trimming cost V 7 bases and J 0 bases, with 19 bases left between them. Germline assignment: CDR1 MNHEY and CDR2 SVGEGT. The CDR3 has 17 amino acids. The CDR3 bases are TGTGCCAGCACAGATAGCGGATCCCTTAGCTCCTACAATGAGCAGTTCTTC. Amino acid sequence: CASTDSGSLSSYNEQFF.

Only a few counts were recorded for this clonotype. The rearrangement joins TRBV9 to TRBJ2-7, with D perhaps TRBD1 or TRBD2 (5 bases each). The CDR3 is made up of 14 amino acids. Germline assignment: CDR1 SGDLS and CDR2 YYNGEE. V shed 4 bases and J shed 3 bases, with 14 bases lying between them. Here the CDR3 reads CASSSHGTGYEQYF. The CDR3 DNA follows: TGTGCCAGCAGCTCGCACGGGACGGGCTACGAGCAGTACTTC.

This chain connects TRBV6-2 or TRBV6-3 to TRBJ2-7, with TRBD1 identical over 7 bases. With 7 bases clipped from V and 5 bases from J, the junction kept 17 bases outside the gene matches. This CDR3 comprises 16 residues. CDR1 is MNHEY and CDR2 is SVGEGT in the germline V gene. The chain's CDR3 is CASTLGTTGHIDEQYF. DNA for the CDR3: TGTGCCAGCACCCTTGGAACGACAGGGCATATCGACGAGCAGTACTTC.

The chain has TRBV12-3 or TRBV12-4 and TRBJ2-7, with TRBD2 identical over 10 bases. The CDR3 runs to 14 residues. Trimming cost V 3 bases and J 5 bases; bases outside gene matches: 4. The CDR3: CASSLPSGSHEQYF. The DNA of the CDR3 is TGTGCCAGCAGTTTGCCTAGCGGGAGCCACGAGCAGTACTTC.

The rearrangement links TRBV6-6 to TRBJ2-7, with 10 bases lining up with TRBD2. CDR3 length equals 15 residues. Germline values: CDR1 MNHNY, CDR2 SVGAGI (reference sequence). Trimming took 3 bases from V and 3 from J; bases not matched to a gene: 5. CDR3 protein: CASSYLAGELYEQYF. CDR3 bases: TGTGCCAGCAGTTATCTAGCGGGGGAGCTCTACGAGCAGTACTTC.

This clonotype showed up just a few times. The chain combines TRBV19 with TRBJ2-2, with 8 positions matching TRBD2. J lost 2 bases, V lost 6 bases, and 5 bases had no gene match. This CDR3 is 15 amino acids long. Germline V gene sequence: CDR1 LNHDA, CDR2 SQIVND (reference sequence). The CDR3 bases are TGTGCCAGTAGAGAACTAGCGGCTAACACCGGGGAGCTGTTTTTT. Protein product: CASRELAANTGELFF.

The V gene is TRBV6-2 or TRBV6-3, the J gene TRBJ2-2; 10 bases are a match to TRBD1. With V trimmed by 0 bases and J by 0 bases, 1 base remained unmatched. CDR1 and CDR2 (germline): MNHEY, SVGEGT. This CDR3 is 17 amino acids long. The CDR3 here is CASSYSGQGPNTGELFF. The CDR3 DNA reads as TGTGCCAGCAGTTACTCGGGACAGGGGCCGAACACCGGGGAGCTGTTTTTT.